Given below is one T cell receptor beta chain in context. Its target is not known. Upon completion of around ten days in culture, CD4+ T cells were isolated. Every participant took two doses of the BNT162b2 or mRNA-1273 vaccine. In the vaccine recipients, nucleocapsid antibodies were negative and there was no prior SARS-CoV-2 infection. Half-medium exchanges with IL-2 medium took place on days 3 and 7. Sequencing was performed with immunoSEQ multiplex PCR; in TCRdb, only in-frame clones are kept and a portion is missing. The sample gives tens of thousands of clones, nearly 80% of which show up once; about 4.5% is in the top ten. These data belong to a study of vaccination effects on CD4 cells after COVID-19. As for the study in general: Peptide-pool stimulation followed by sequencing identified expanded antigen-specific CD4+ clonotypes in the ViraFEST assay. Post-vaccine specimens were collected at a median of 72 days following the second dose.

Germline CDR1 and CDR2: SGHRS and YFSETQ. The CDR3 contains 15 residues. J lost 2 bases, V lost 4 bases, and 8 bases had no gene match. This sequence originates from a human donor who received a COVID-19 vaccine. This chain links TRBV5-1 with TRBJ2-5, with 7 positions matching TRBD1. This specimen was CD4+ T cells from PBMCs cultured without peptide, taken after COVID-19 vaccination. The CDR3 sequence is CASSPADRVQETQYF. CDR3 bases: TGCGCCAGCAGCCCAGCCGACAGGGTACAAGAGACCCAGTACTTC.